The clone carrying this T cell receptor beta chain was seen a few times. The antigen is unknown. Every bit of the isolated RNA underwent reverse transcription, so sequencing read expressed TCRB transcripts. Assay used: immunoSEQ multiplex PCR; TCRdb lists only in-frame clones, some missing. The sample records some 360,000 clones, about 10% being singletons. The record originates from a study of beta chain features in type 1 diabetes. The CDR3 sequence is 12 residues long. Trimming pared 5 bases from V and 3 bases from J, leaving 8 bases between. The V gene's germline CDR1 is MNHNS and CDR2 SASEGT. General observations from the study: Within each of all four CD4+ subsets, Type 1 diabetes patients had TCRB CDR3s that were moderately but significantly shorter.

The genes are TRBV6-1 and TRBJ2-7; D uncertain. Sequenced sample: central memory CD4+ T cells from blood. The sequence was collected from a man aged 25-40 years with type 1 diabetes. Written as DNA, the CDR3 is TGTGCCAGCAGTCGGCAGGACTACGAGCAGTACTTC. Encoded protein: CASSRQDYEQYF.